This T cell receptor beta chain was captured by sequencing in a study of cytomegalovirus exposure and HLA in healthy donors. Whole-study context: A subsequent analysis stated that the roughly 130 validation repertoires were run on the same platform as the roughly 670 first-cohort repertoires. Study findings and constraints: In vitro checks showed that three CMV-associated chains really do target CMV antigens. As was reported, the classifier diagnosed cytomegalovirus status with high specificity and sensitivity. While the bulk of TCR sequences proved rare, some public TCRs turned up in many donors.

A remark on this clone: Antigen unknown.

This table comes from immunoSEQ multiplex PCR, and its TCRdb copy is limited to in-frame clones, with some not included. The sample contains 200,000 to 250,000 clones, 85% to 90% of which appear only once. This TCR was recovered from a man between 18 and 35 years old in good health and CMV-seronegative. Material: PBMCs.

The CDR3 DNA reads TGTGCCAGCAGTGAAAGGCTGGGTCGGGGGTTTAGGGACACTGAAGCTTTCTTT. Its protein is CASSERLGRGFRDTEAFF. The V and J genes are TRBV2 and TRBJ1-1, with D maybe TRBD1 (5 bases). The CDR3 runs 18 residues. Germline V CDR1 and CDR2: SNHLY, FYNNEI. With 2 bases removed from V and 3 bases from J, the gap between germline ends came to 22 bases.